The 28 T cell receptor beta chains below come from one sample, sequenced in a study of blood T cell repertoires in COVID-19. The assay was immunoSEQ multiplex PCR, and TCRdb's table has in-frame clones only and misses some. The table lists some 150,000 clones, around 75% of them singletons, with 4% to 5% in the top ten. The sample comprised peripheral blood. These TCRs come from a woman between 65 and 79 years old with COVID-19, enrolled during active disease.

The V call is TRBV5-8, the J call TRBJ1-1; maybe TRBD1 (5 bases). Germline V gene sequence: CDR1 SGHTS, CDR2 YDEGEE. This CDR3 contains 15 residues. V shed 2 bases and J shed 5 bases, with 16 bases lying between them. The DNA of the CDR3 is TGTGCCAGCAGCTTTAGTGGACACACGTGGACTGAAGCTTTCTTT. This translates into CASSFSGHTWTEAFF.

This clone has just one count. This chain connects TRBV12-3 or TRBV12-4 to TRBJ1-6; D unclear. Between the trimmed V and J ends, which lost 5 bases and 9 bases, there was a span of 8 bases. The CDR3 has 12 amino acids. CDR3 region: CASSPRFSPLHF. CDR3 sequence (DNA): TGTGCCAGCAGTCCCCGGTTTTCACCCCTCCACTTT.

As for this clone: Other DNA sequences from this sample encode an identical CDR3 as well. This chain links TRBV7-2 with TRBJ1-4; no reliable D call. V lost 1 base, J lost 0 bases, and 6 bases lay in between. CDR3 length equals 15 residues. CDR1 SGHTA and CDR2 FQGNSA come from the germline V gene. The CDR3 protein is CASSLDSTTNEKLFF. The CDR3 DNA reads TGTGCCAGCAGCTTAGACAGTACAACTAATGAAAAACTGTTTTTT. Based on the CDR3 plus reference TRBV7-2 and TRBJ1-4, the full variable domain is GAGVSQSPSNKVTEKGKDVELRCDPISGHTALYWYRQSLGQGLEFLIYFQGNSAPDKSGLPSDRFSAERTGGSVSTLTIQRTQQEDSAVYLCASSLDSTTNEKLFFGSGTQLSVL.

The J gene is TRBJ2-1, the V gene TRBV9, with TRBD2 matching over 9 bases. The CDR3 consists of 15 residues. Germline V gene data show CDR1 as SGDLS and CDR2 as YYNGEE. V lost 4 bases and J lost 4; bases outside the gene matches: 6. The CDR3 DNA reads TGTGCCAGCAGCCTTGGTGCGGGGGGGTACAATGAGCAGTTCTTC. It specifies CASSLGAGGYNEQFF.

The V gene is TRBV5-1, the J gene TRBJ1-2; no clear D gene. The CDR3 is made up of 15 amino acids. Trimming cost V 0 bases and J 4 bases, with 13 bases left between them. Germline CDR1 is SGHRS and CDR2 is YFSETQ. The CDR3, as DNA: TGCGCCAGCAGCTTGGAGCCAGGAAAGGCCTATGGCTACACCTTC. It codes for CASSLEPGKAYGYTF.

J is TRBJ2-7 and V is TRBV7-2; possibly TRBD1 for D (5 bases). Trimming removed 2 bases at V and 6 bases at J, with 17 bases between. The CDR3 loop spans 15 amino acids. Germline lookup yields CDR1 SGHTA and CDR2 FQGNSA. In nucleotides, the CDR3 is TGTGCCAGCAGCTTAAGTCCACCCCCTCAGGGCGAGCAGTACTTC. Protein product: CASSLSPPPQGEQYF.

This clone was counted a single time. V and J are TRBV24-1 and TRBJ1-4; D call uncertain. Trimming shortened V by 2 bases and J by 0 bases, and 9 bases separated the two germline ends. Germline V gene sequence: CDR1 KGHDR, CDR2 SFDVKD. The CDR3 extends over 16 amino acids. The DNA of the CDR3 is TGTGCCACCAGTGATTCCCGGAGAGCAACTAATGAAAAACTGTTTTTT. It encodes CATSDSRRATNEKLFF.

V and J are TRBV5-8 and TRBJ1-2, with D possibly being TRBD1 (6 bases). Per the germline V gene, CDR1 is SGHTS and CDR2 is YDEGEE. Trimming shortened V by 4 bases and J by 2 bases, and 15 bases separated the two germline ends. The CDR3 consists of 15 residues. CDR3 nucleotides: TGTGCCAGCAGCCCGGGGGGGCCTCGCAACTATGGCTACACCTTC. Translating gives CASSPGGPRNYGYTF.

Comments on this clone: Other nucleotide sequences from this sample produce the same CDR3. This chain joins TRBV4-1 and TRBJ1-5; D is unresolved. The CDR3 length is 13 residues. V gave up 0 bases and J gave up 6 bases, with 6 bases separating them. Germline CDR1 is MGHRA and CDR2 is YSYEKL. The CDR3 loop reads CASSQEGVQPQHF. CDR3 nucleotide sequence: TGCGCCAGCAGCCAAGAGGGCGTTCAGCCCCAGCATTTT.

The chain couples TRBV7-2 to TRBJ1-2, with D possibly TRBD1 on 6 matching bases. Trimming stripped 2 bases from V and 5 bases from J, with 9 bases between. The CDR3 runs 13 residues. The germline CDR1 and CDR2 sequences are SGHTA and FQGNSA. The DNA of the CDR3 is TGTGCCAGCAGCTTAAACACAGGGTATGGCTACACCTTC. As protein: CASSLNTGYGYTF. The full variable domain, its missing parts supplied by reference TRBV7-2 and TRBJ1-2, is GAGVSQSPSNKVTEKGKDVELRCDPISGHTALYWYRQSLGQGLEFLIYFQGNSAPDKSGLPSDRFSAERTGGSVSTLTIQRTQQEDSAVYLCASSLNTGYGYTFGSGTRLTVV.

The V gene is TRBV5-8, the J gene TRBJ2-3; the D is unclear. The CDR3 loop spans 15 amino acids. Germline assignment: CDR1 SGHTS and CDR2 YDEGEE. Trimming took 0 bases from V and 0 from J, leaving 8 bases between them. The CDR3 loop reads CASSLASRSTDTQYF. CDR3 bases: TGTGCCAGCAGCTTGGCCAGCAGGAGCACAGATACGCAGTATTTT.

The chain is built from TRBV2 and TRBJ1-2, with D hard to call. Germline V gives CDR1 SNHLY, CDR2 FYNNEI. Deletions cut 3 bases from V and 11 bases from J, with 7 bases between. CDR3 size: 10 residues. The CDR3 DNA is TGTGCCAGCAGTGACCCATCATACACCTTC. This encodes CASSDPSYTF.

About this clone: Relative to the germline gene, one junction end is altered; a read error may explain this. The rearrangement links TRBV23-1 to TRBJ1-1; D not certain. TRBV23-1 has ORF status, its function being uncertain. This CDR3 is built from 14 residues. The CDR3 here is CASTQSRVETEAFF. CDR3 nucleotide sequence: TGCGCCAGCACTCAATCGCGAGTGGAGACTGAAGCTTTCTTT.

The chain employs TRBV7-8 and TRBJ2-3; 7 bases agree with TRBD1. The J segment lost 0 bases and the V segment lost 10 bases, leaving 7 bases of the junction unmatched. CDR3 length: 14 residues. Germline-derived CDR1 and CDR2 are SGHVS and FQNEAQ. CDR3 in DNA: TGTGCCACCTCACAGGGGCTTAGCACAGATACGCAGTATTTT. Encoded protein: CATSQGLSTDTQYF. Drawing the rest from reference TRBV7-8 and TRBJ2-3, the complete variable domain is GAGVSQSPRYKVAKRGQDVALRCDPISGHVSLFWYQQALGQGPEFLTYFQNEAQLDKSGLPSDRFFAERPEGSVSTLKIQRTQQEDSAVYLCATSQGLSTDTQYFGPGTRLTVL.

With regard to this clone: The conserved phenylalanine or tryptophan normally closing the CDR3 is absent here, so this likely arose from a read error. The DNA is omitted, as the CDR3 cannot be located on it reliably, and the CDR3 follows TCRdb's listing. CDR3 in amino acids: CASSRPVMPS. The chain joins TRBV6-2 or TRBV6-3 to TRBJ1-1. Germline lookup yields CDR1 MNHEY and CDR2 SVGEGT. The CDR3 spans 10 amino acids, including both terminal residues.

The chain links TRBV6-5 to TRBJ1-4; D is possibly TRBD1 (5 bases). Germline V CDR1 and CDR2: MNHEY, SVGAGI. The V and J ends lost 7 bases and 10 bases respectively, with 19 bases between them. CDR3 length: 14 amino acids. In nucleotides, the CDR3 is TGTGCCAGCACCCCAGGGCAGGGATTAGGAAAACTGTTTTTT. Amino acids: CASTPGQGLGKLFF.

This chain uses TRBV5-4 with TRBJ2-1; TRBD2 matches at 9 bases. This CDR3 has 15 amino acids. The V and J ends lost 2 bases and 8 bases, in that order; junction bases with no gene match: 8. Per the germline V gene, CDR1 is SGHNT and CDR2 is YYREEE (reference sequence). In nucleotides, the CDR3 is TGTGCCAGCAGCTTAAGCGGGGGGAGCTGGGATGAGCAGTTCTTC. It yields the protein CASSLSGGSWDEQFF.

The chain recombines TRBV6-5 with TRBJ1-1; no clear D gene. Germline V lookup: CDR1 MNHEY, CDR2 SVGAGI. Trimming removed 8 bases from V and 1 base from J, with 11 bases in between. This CDR3 is 13 amino acids long. The DNA for the CDR3 is TGTGCCAGCCACCGGTACTCGAACACTGAAGCTTTCTTT. Residues: CASHRYSNTEAFF.

The chain has TRBV14 and TRBJ1-3; weak D call: TRBD1 (6 bases). The V and J ends lost 5 bases and 4 bases respectively, with 15 bases between them. Germline V CDR1 and CDR2: SGHDN, FVKESK. The CDR3 spans 15 residues. CDR3: CASSSYRERGNTIYF. The CDR3 nucleotides are TGTGCCAGCAGCTCATACAGGGAGAGGGGAAACACCATATATTTT.

V gene TRBV5-5 combines with J gene TRBJ2-5, with a weak D call TRBD1 (5 bases). The CDR3 contains 15 residues. Germline-derived CDR1 and CDR2 are SGHKS and YYEKEE (reference sequence). The V gene lost 4 bases and the J gene lost 1 base, with 14 bases spanning the gap. This CDR3 reads CASSTDSTAQETQYF. CDR3 coding DNA: TGTGCCAGCAGCACTGACTCGACAGCCCAAGAGACCCAGTACTTC.

This clone was seen once. The CDR3 loop reads CASSASQALSGNTIYF. The CDR3, as DNA: TGTGCCAGCAGTGCTTCACAGGCCCTCTCTGGAAACACCATATATTTT. The V call is TRBV2, the J call TRBJ1-3; D perhaps matches TRBD1 (5 bases). The CDR3 is 16 residues long. The V end was cut by 4 bases, the J end by 0 bases, with 13 bases between. Germline CDR1 reads SNHLY; CDR2 reads FYNNEI. The full variable domain, with the rest looked up from reference TRBV2 and TRBJ1-3, is EPEVTQTPSHQVTQMGQEVILRCVPISNHLYFYWYRQILGQKVEFLVSFYNNEISEKSEIFDDQFSVERPDGSNFTLKIRSTKLEDSAMYFCASSASQALSGNTIYFGEGSWLTVV.

In nucleotides, the CDR3 is TGTGCCAGCAGCCAGCGTTCGGGACAGGGCTATGGCTACACCTTC. Its protein product is CASSQRSGQGYGYTF. J is TRBJ1-2 and V is TRBV4-2, with 9 bases fitting TRBD1. CDR3 length: 15 residues. The J segment lost 4 bases and the V segment lost 3 bases, leaving 6 bases of the junction unmatched. CDR1 is LGHNA and CDR2 is YNFKEQ in the germline V gene.

V and J are TRBV2 and TRBJ1-2, with 8 nucleotides matching TRBD1. Germline-derived CDR1 and CDR2 are SNHLY and FYNNEI. V was clipped by 4 bases and J by 2 bases; unmatched bases: 6. This CDR3 region has 15 residues. The DNA of the CDR3 is TGTGCCAGCAGTGGACCCAACAGGGGGAACTATGGCTACACCTTC. Translated: CASSGPNRGNYGYTF.

The chain carries TRBV19 and TRBJ2-3; TRBD2 matches at 9 bases. J gave up 3 bases and V 1 base, and 8 bases lay outside the gene matches. Germline V gives CDR1 LNHDA, CDR2 SQIVND (reference sequence). This CDR3 spans 17 amino acids. The CDR3 DNA is TGTGCCAGTAGTATAGGGGGCAGCGGGGGGTCTACAGATACGCAGTATTTT. Translating gives CASSIGGSGGSTDTQYF.

This clone was found once. V usage is TRBV6-2 or TRBV6-3 and J usage is TRBJ2-2; 9 nucleotides match TRBD1. The CDR3 sequence is 14 residues long. Germline V gene lookup returns CDR1 MNHEY and CDR2 SVGEGT. V shed 5 bases and J 7 bases; nucleotides not matched to a gene: 5. The CDR3 DNA reads as TGTGCCAGCAGTCTACAGGGGGCCCACGGGGAGCTGTTTTTT. Translating gives CASSLQGAHGELFF.

The gene calls are TRBV4-1 and TRBJ2-5; TRBD2 matches 10 bases. Per the germline V gene, CDR1 is MGHRA and CDR2 is YSYEKL. V shed 1 base, J shed 5 bases, and the junction held 7 bases outside the gene matches. The length of the CDR3 is 16 residues. The CDR3 here is CASSQVASGGGETQYF. As DNA, the CDR3 is TGCGCCAGCAGCCAAGTGGCTAGCGGGGGAGGTGAGACCCAGTACTTC.

This sequence joins TRBV6-5 and TRBJ1-5, with D hard to call. Germline loops: CDR1 MNHEY, CDR2 SVGAGI. CDR3 length: 13 residues. V gave up 5 bases and J gave up 6 bases, with 11 bases separating them. Here the CDR3 DNA reads TGTGCCAGCAGTCGCAACAGCGGTCAGCCCCAGCATTTT. Residues: CASSRNSGQPQHF.

The chain has TRBV7-9 and TRBJ2-7; unclear D gene. The CDR3 covers 11 residues. CDR1 and CDR2 from the germline V gene are SEHNR and FQNEAQ (reference sequence). The V end lost 5 bases, the J end lost 9 bases, and 11 bases lay between the germline ends. The CDR3 is CASSRGLGQYF. CDR3 in DNA: TGTGCCAGCAGCCGAGGCTTGGGGCAGTACTTC.